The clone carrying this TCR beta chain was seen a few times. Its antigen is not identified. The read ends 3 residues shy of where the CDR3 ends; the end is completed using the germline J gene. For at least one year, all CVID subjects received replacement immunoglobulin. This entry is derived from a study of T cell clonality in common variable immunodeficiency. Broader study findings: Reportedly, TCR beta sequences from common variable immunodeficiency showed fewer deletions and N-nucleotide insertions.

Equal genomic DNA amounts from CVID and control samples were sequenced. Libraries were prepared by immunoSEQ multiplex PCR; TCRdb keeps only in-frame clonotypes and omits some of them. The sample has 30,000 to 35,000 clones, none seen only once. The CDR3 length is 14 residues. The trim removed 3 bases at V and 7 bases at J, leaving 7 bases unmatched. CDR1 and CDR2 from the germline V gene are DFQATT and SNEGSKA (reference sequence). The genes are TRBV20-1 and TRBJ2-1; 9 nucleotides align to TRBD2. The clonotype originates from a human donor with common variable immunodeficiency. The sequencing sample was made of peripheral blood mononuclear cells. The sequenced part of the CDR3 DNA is TGCAGTGCTAGTCTTAGCGGGAGCCTGAATGAG. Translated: CSASLSGSLNE. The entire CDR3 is CSASLSGSLNEQFF.